The 10 T cell receptor beta chains listed next were all sequenced from one sample in a study of shared clonotypes between healthy human individuals. Using immunoSEQ multiplex PCR, the repertoire was profiled, and TCRdb retains in-frame clones only, with some absent. The data hold 90,000 to 120,000 clones, with over 65% observed a single time. Source material: memory CD8+ T cells sorted from blood. Subset specified: CD45RO+ cells pooled with CCR7-negative TemRA cells. The receptors originated from a woman aged 25 to 39 in good health.

The V and J genes are TRBV28 and TRBJ2-7; D may be TRBD1 or TRBD2 (5 bases each). Trimming pared 4 bases from V and 3 bases from J, leaving 10 bases between. CDR3 length: 13 residues. Germline V gene sequence: CDR1 MDHEN, CDR2 SYDVKM. The CDR3 spells CASSWDGIYEQYF. CDR3 coding DNA: TGTGCCAGCAGTTGGGACGGGATCTACGAGCAGTACTTC.

The rearrangement joins TRBV14 to TRBJ2-1, with TRBD2 matching 9 bases. Per germline, CDR1 SGHDN and CDR2 FVKESK. V lost 2 bases, J lost 8 bases, and 10 bases stayed unmatched. This CDR3 region has 16 residues. The CDR3: CASSQLSGAGGYEQFF. CDR3 sequence (DNA): TGTGCCAGCAGCCAACTAAGTGGGGCGGGAGGGTATGAGCAGTTCTTC.

The gene calls are TRBV2 and TRBJ2-7; 9 bases match TRBD2. This CDR3 is 16 amino acids long. Germline loops: CDR1 SNHLY, CDR2 FYNNEI. V shed 1 base, J shed 2 bases, and the junction held 6 bases outside the gene matches. CDR3 bases: TGTGCCAGCAGTGAAGTGAGGAGCGGGAGGACCTACGAGCAGTACTTC. Protein sequence: CASSEVRSGRTYEQYF.

Worth noting for this clone: Other DNA sequences in the same sample also yield this CDR3. V gene TRBV18 combines with J gene TRBJ1-1, with D unresolved. Deletions cut 3 bases from V and 0 bases from J, with 5 bases between. Germline lookup yields CDR1 KGHSH and CDR2 LQKENI. This CDR3 contains 13 residues. In DNA form, the CDR3 reads TGTGCCAGCTCACCGGGGTTGAACACTGAAGCTTTCTTT. It encodes CASSPGLNTEAFF.

This rearrangement joins TRBV28 to TRBJ2-5; D is perhaps TRBD2 (5 bases). The germline V gene encodes CDR1 MDHEN and CDR2 SYDVKM. The germline V and J ends were trimmed by 2 bases and 10 bases, with 20 bases remaining between them. This CDR3 has 15 amino acids. CDR3 loop: CASSLVRDPVGIQYF. As DNA, the CDR3 is TGTGCCAGCAGTTTAGTGAGGGATCCAGTAGGTATCCAGTACTTC. The variable domain in full, completed from reference TRBV28 and TRBJ2-5, reads DVKVTQSSRYLVKRTGEKVFLECVQDMDHENMFWYRQDPGLGLRLIYFSYDVKMKEKGDIPEGYSVSREKKERFSLILESASTNQTSMYLCASSLVRDPVGIQYFGPGTRLLVL.

The rearrangement joins TRBV7-9 to TRBJ2-3; D is ambiguous. Trimming took 5 bases from V and 4 from J, leaving 16 bases between them. The CDR3 covers 15 residues. Germline loops: CDR1 SEHNR, CDR2 FQNEAQ (reference sequence). The CDR3 coding sequence is TGTGCCAGCAGCCGCGGATCTACGGTGGCAGATACGCAGTATTTT. This translates into CASSRGSTVADTQYF.

The chain combines TRBV27 with TRBJ2-1, with D possibly TRBD2 on 6 matching bases. The CDR3 extends over 15 amino acids. Germline V CDR1 and CDR2: MNHEY, SMNVEV (reference sequence). Between the trimmed V and J ends, which lost 8 bases and 7 bases, there was a span of 21 bases. CDR3 nucleotides: TGTGCCAGCGGGGTTGGGGCGACGGGAGCAAATGAGCAGTTCTTC. Protein: CASGVGATGANEQFF.

The chain employs TRBV28 and TRBJ2-7; D unclear. Trimming took off 4 bases at V and 4 bases at J, with 5 bases between the two ends. Germline V gene sequence: CDR1 MDHEN, CDR2 SYDVKM. The CDR3 covers 11 residues. CDR3 nucleotides: TGTGCCAGCAGTTATTTTTACGAGCAGTACTTC. This translates into CASSYFYEQYF.

The chain employs TRBV6-1 and TRBJ2-3; D perhaps matches TRBD1 (5 bases). Looked up from germline, CDR1 is MNHNS and CDR2 is SASEGT. The length of the CDR3 is 15 residues. Trimming took off 0 bases at V and 4 bases at J, with 11 bases between the two ends. CDR3 sequence (DNA): TGTGCCAGCAGTGAAGCGCTTCAGGGATCAGATACGCAGTATTTT. Residues: CASSEALQGSDTQYF.

With regard to this clone: Different DNA sequences within this sample yield the same CDR3. V usage is TRBV7-9 and J usage is TRBJ2-7; no reliable D call. Germline-derived CDR1 and CDR2 are SEHNR and FQNEAQ (reference sequence). The CDR3 runs to 12 residues. Trimming pared 3 bases from V and 4 bases from J, leaving 7 bases between. In nucleotides, the CDR3 is TGTGCCAGCAGCTTGGGCCAATACGAGCAGTACTTC. It is translated as CASSLGQYEQYF.